Listed here are 10 T cell receptor beta chains from one sample, sequenced in a study of cytomegalovirus exposure and HLA in healthy donors. Use of 60 Vbeta and 13 Jbeta primers characterized the PCR. The repertoire was sequenced with immunoSEQ multiplex PCR; TCRdb's copy has only in-frame clones and lacks some. The sample's table shows 200,000 to 250,000 clones. Sequencing was performed on PBMCs. The receptors shown here come from a woman younger than 45 in good health and CMV-seropositive.

The genes are TRBV5-1 and TRBJ1-1; no clear D gene. V lost 0 bases, J lost 6 bases, and 15 bases lay in between. CDR1 and CDR2 (germline): SGHRS, YFSETQ. This CDR3 is 15 amino acids long. CDR3 sequence reads: CASSLVGRPTAEAFF. CDR3 bases: TGCGCCAGCAGCTTGGTGGGCCGGCCTACGGCTGAAGCTTTCTTT.

This chain joins TRBV6-5 and TRBJ2-7, with TRBD2 as a possible D gene (5 bases). CDR3 size: 15 residues. The V end lost 2 bases, the J end lost 6 bases, and 17 bases lay between the germline ends. Germline CDR1 and CDR2: MNHEY and SVGAGI. The CDR3 here is CASSYRLRGFSEQYF. DNA for the CDR3: TGTGCCAGCAGTTACCGCCTTCGGGGTTTCAGCGAGCAGTACTTC.

This chain connects TRBV11-2 to TRBJ2-3; 8 bases agree with TRBD2. The CDR3 spans 15 residues. The germline V gene encodes CDR1 SGHAT and CDR2 FQNNGV. V gave up 3 bases and J gave up 4 bases; unmatched junction bases: 6. The CDR3 DNA reads as TGTGCCAGCAGCTTCCGGGGGGGGCCATCAGATACGCAGTATTTT. Translated: CASSFRGGPSDTQYF.

The CDR3 DNA is TGTGCCAGCAGCCGGAGACTAGCGGGGGGGCCTCGACCCTACGAGCAGTACTTC. This sequence encodes CASSRRLAGGPRPYEQYF. The V gene is TRBV13, the J gene TRBJ2-7; 14 nucleotides align to TRBD2. The CDR3 is made up of 18 amino acids. The J segment lost 2 bases and the V segment lost 5 bases, leaving 11 bases of the junction unmatched. Germline CDR1 PRHDT, CDR2 FYEKMQ (reference sequence).

V is TRBV5-6 and J is TRBJ2-7; unclear D gene. Trimming took off 4 bases at V and 5 bases at J, with 16 bases between the two ends. The CDR3 is 14 residues long. Germline CDR1 reads SGHDT; CDR2 reads YYEEEE. Here the CDR3 DNA reads TGTGCCAGCAGCGTTTTACAGATCTTCGACGAGCAGTACTTC. This codes for CASSVLQIFDEQYF.

This chain connects TRBV5-1 to TRBJ2-1, with TRBD1 matching over 8 bases. Germline CDR1 and CDR2: SGHRS and YFSETQ. The ends lost 5 bases at V and 8 bases at J; junction bases unmatched: 6. The CDR3 spans 13 residues. CDR3 residues: CASRQGGIDEQFF. CDR3 nucleotide sequence: TGCGCCAGCAGACAGGGGGGAATCGATGAGCAGTTCTTC.

The CDR3 DNA reads TGTGCCAGCAGCCAGCAGGGAAGCACAGATACGCAGTATTTT. Translating gives CASSQQGSTDTQYF. The chain has TRBV5-4 and TRBJ2-3; D is perhaps TRBD1 (5 bases). Germline CDR1 reads SGHNT; CDR2 reads YYREEE (reference sequence). V shed 4 bases and J shed 0 bases, with 9 bases lying between them. This CDR3 is 14 amino acids long.

The V call is TRBV5-1, the J call TRBJ2-4, with 13 bases matching TRBD2. Unmatched junction bases numbered 9, after V lost 3 bases and J lost 0 bases. Germline-derived CDR1 and CDR2 are SGHRS and YFSETQ. The CDR3 is 19 residues long. The CDR3 is CASSSGLAGSRLAKNIQYF. As DNA, the CDR3 is TGCGCCAGCAGCTCGGGACTAGCGGGGAGCCGACTAGCCAAAAACATTCAGTACTTC.

The chain couples TRBV29-1 to TRBJ1-2; tentative D call: TRBD1 (6 bases). The germline CDR1 and CDR2 sequences are SQVTM and ANQGSEA. V was pared by 7 bases and J by 7 bases, with 19 bases between. This CDR3 spans 13 amino acids. CDR3: CSALRQEVGGYTF. The CDR3 nucleotides are TGCAGCGCCCTGCGACAGGAAGTAGGTGGCTACACCTTC. Full variable domain (remainder filled in from reference TRBV29-1 and TRBJ1-2): SAVISQKPSRDICQRGTSLTIQCQVDSQVTMMFWYRQQPGQSLTLIATANQGSEATYESGFVIDKFPISRPNLTFSTLTVSNMSPEDSSIYLCSALRQEVGGYTFGSGTRLTVV.

V usage is TRBV29-1 and J usage is TRBJ2-7; 9 bases are shared with TRBD1. The ends lost 2 bases at V and 5 bases at J; junction bases unmatched: 7. The CDR3 covers 14 residues. Germline V lookup: CDR1 SQVTM, CDR2 ANQGSEA. DNA for the CDR3: TGCAGCGTTGAACGGGGGGACAGGGACGACGAGCAGTACTTC. This sequence encodes CSVERGDRDDEQYF.